The 13 T cell receptor beta chains listed next were all sequenced from one sample in a study of shared clonotypes between healthy human individuals. The repertoire was sequenced with immunoSEQ multiplex PCR; TCRdb's copy has only in-frame clones and lacks some. The sample comprises roughly 2,500,000 clones, approximately 93% of which are singletons, and 0.36% rests with the top ten. Sequences were obtained from naive CD4+ T cells from PBMCs. As for subset: CD45RA+ positively selected. These receptors all stem from a man between 18 and 29 years old in good health. Some clones in this sample may be carry-over from other donors' samples.

V usage is TRBV4-1 and J usage is TRBJ2-7; 12 bases line up with TRBD2. V shed 2 bases, J shed 7 bases, and the junction held 9 bases outside the gene matches. The CDR3 runs to 16 residues. Germline lookup yields CDR1 MGHRA and CDR2 YSYEKL. As DNA, the CDR3 is TGCGCCAGCAGCCAACTCCTAGCGGGAGGGCCGGGTGAGCAGTACTTC. Its translation is CASSQLLAGGPGEQYF.

The chain joins TRBV28 to TRBJ2-3; TRBD2 matches at 9 bases. With V trimmed by 1 base and J by 3 bases, 2 bases remained unmatched. CDR3 size: 15 residues. Germline CDR1 is MDHEN and CDR2 is SYDVKM. CDR3 region: CASSLSSGGTDTQYF. The CDR3 DNA reads TGTGCCAGCAGTTTATCGAGCGGGGGGACAGATACGCAGTATTTT.

The gene calls are TRBV5-1 and TRBJ1-5; D might be TRBD1 (5 bases). CDR3 size: 14 residues. Germline-derived CDR1 and CDR2 are SGHRS and YFSETQ. The ends were cut back, 0 bases at V and 5 bases at J, with 9 bases in the middle. In DNA form, the CDR3 reads TGCGCCAGCAGCTTGGGCGTACAGGATCAGCCCCAGCATTTT. This gives the protein CASSLGVQDQPQHF. Using reference TRBV5-1 and TRBJ1-5 for the parts outside the CDR3, the full variable domain is KAGVTQTPRYLIKTRGQQVTLSCSPISGHRSVSWYQQTPGQGLQFLFEYFSETQRNKGNFPGRFSGRQFSNSRSEMNVSTLELGDSALYLCASSLGVQDQPQHFGDGTRLSIL.

This clone was seen more than once but under ten times. The V gene is TRBV29-1, the J gene TRBJ1-2; D gene ambiguous. Looked up from germline, CDR1 is SQVTM and CDR2 is ANQGSEA. There are 11 residues in the CDR3. Between the trimmed V and J ends, which lost 5 bases and 8 bases, there was a span of 12 bases. The CDR3 loop is CSVLSSNGYTF. The CDR3 bases are TGCAGCGTTCTCAGTAGTAACGGCTACACCTTC.

The chain joins TRBV7-3 to TRBJ2-2; D is uncertain. Germline V gives CDR1 SGHTA, CDR2 FQGTGA. Trimming left V 3 bases short and J 0 bases short, with 8 bases between. The CDR3 sequence is 15 residues long. The chain's CDR3 is CASSFGGSNTGELFF. The DNA of the CDR3 is TGTGCCAGCAGCTTTGGCGGCTCGAACACCGGGGAGCTGTTTTTT.

This clone has a handful of counts. This chain joins TRBV10-3 and TRBJ2-1; maybe TRBD2 (5 bases). V lost 4 bases and J 9 bases, leaving 7 bases between the germline ends. The length of the CDR3 is 11 residues. Germline V gene sequence: CDR1 ENHRY, CDR2 SYGVKD. The CDR3 here is CAISGGFEQFF. The CDR3 DNA sequence: TGTGCCATCAGTGGAGGGTTTGAGCAGTTCTTC.

The chain joins TRBV5-3 to TRBJ2-6; D perhaps matches TRBD1 (6 bases). TRBV5-3 qualifies as an ORF whose function is uncertain. Trimming removed 0 bases from V and 1 base from J, with 11 bases in between. This CDR3 has 17 residues. This CDR3 is CARSLAGRGSGANVLTF. CDR3 nucleotide sequence: TGTGCCAGAAGCTTGGCCGGCAGGGGTTCTGGGGCCAACGTCCTGACTTTC.

Comments on this clone: This specimen includes other DNA sequences encoding the same CDR3. The CDR3 nucleotides read TGTGCCAGCAGTGTTAGCGGGGGCTCCTACAATGAGCAGTTCTTC. It yields the protein CASSVSGGSYNEQFF. The V call is TRBV25-1, the J call TRBJ2-1; 9 bases align to TRBD2. The CDR3 loop spans 15 amino acids. Germline V gene data show CDR1 as MGHDK and CDR2 as SYGVNS. J lost 0 bases, V lost 4 bases, and 1 base had no gene match.

This chain uses TRBV5-1 with TRBJ2-7, with D possibly called TRBD1 or TRBD2 (5 bases each). The CDR3 length is 15 residues. V was trimmed by 4 bases and J by 7 bases, leaving 21 bases between them. The germline V gene encodes CDR1 SGHRS and CDR2 YFSETQ. The CDR3 DNA follows: TGCGCCAGCAGCGAGAACTTGGGCAGTGAGGGGGAGCAGTACTTC. Amino acids: CASSENLGSEGEQYF. The variable domain in full, with the rest retrieved from reference TRBV5-1 and TRBJ2-7, is KAGVTQTPRYLIKTRGQQVTLSCSPISGHRSVSWYQQTPGQGLQFLFEYFSETQRNKGNFPGRFSGRQFSNSRSEMNVSTLELGDSALYLCASSENLGSEGEQYFGPGTRLTVT.

As concerns this clone: Other DNA sequences in this specimen translate into the identical CDR3. V and J are TRBV28 and TRBJ2-7; 10 bases are a match to TRBD2. CDR1 and CDR2 (germline): MDHEN, SYDVKM. V shed 4 bases, J shed 3 bases, and the junction held 3 bases outside the gene matches. The CDR3 loop spans 14 amino acids. This CDR3 is CASSSSGSSYEQYF. DNA for the CDR3: TGTGCCAGCAGTTCTAGCGGGAGTAGCTACGAGCAGTACTTC.

The chain has TRBV2 and TRBJ2-7; 8 bases are shared with TRBD1. The CDR3 is made up of 13 amino acids. CDR1 is SNHLY and CDR2 is FYNNEI in the germline V gene. V lost 7 bases to trimming and J lost 5 bases; unmatched junction nucleotides: 7. CDR3 loop: CASTRTGLDEQYF. Here the CDR3 DNA reads TGTGCCAGCACCAGGACAGGGCTGGACGAGCAGTACTTC.

As for this clone: This same CDR3 is encoded by further DNA sequences in the sample. V and J are TRBV7-9 and TRBJ2-7; D gene uncertain. The V end lost 5 bases, the J end lost 4 bases, and 9 bases lay between the germline ends. There are 12 residues in the CDR3. The V gene's germline CDR1 is SEHNR and CDR2 FQNEAQ (reference sequence). CDR3 loop: CASSPLSYEQYF. CDR3 nucleotide sequence: TGTGCCAGCAGCCCTCTAAGTTACGAGCAGTACTTC.

The gene calls are TRBV27 and TRBJ2-3; D is unclear. From germline, CDR1 is MNHEY and CDR2 SMNVEV (reference sequence). The V end lost 1 base, the J end lost 2 bases, and 10 bases lay between the germline ends. This CDR3 is built from 15 residues. The CDR3 DNA is TGTGCCAGCAGTTTATACGCCTACTCCACAGATACGCAGTATTTT. This translates into CASSLYAYSTDTQYF.